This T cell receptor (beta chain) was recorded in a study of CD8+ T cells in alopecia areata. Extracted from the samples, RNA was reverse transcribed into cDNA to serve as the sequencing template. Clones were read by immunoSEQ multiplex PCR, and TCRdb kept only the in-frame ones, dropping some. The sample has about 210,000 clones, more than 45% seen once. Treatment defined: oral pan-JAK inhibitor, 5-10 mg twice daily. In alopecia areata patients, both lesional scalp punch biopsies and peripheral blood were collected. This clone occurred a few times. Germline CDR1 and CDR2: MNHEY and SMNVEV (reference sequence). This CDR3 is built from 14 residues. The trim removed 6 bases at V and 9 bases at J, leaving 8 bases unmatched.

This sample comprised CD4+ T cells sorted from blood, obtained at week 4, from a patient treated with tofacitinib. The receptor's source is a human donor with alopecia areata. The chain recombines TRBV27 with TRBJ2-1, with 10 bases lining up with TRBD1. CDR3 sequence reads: CASSRDRGYGEQFF. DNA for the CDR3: TGTGCCAGCAGCCGGGACAGGGGTTACGGTGAGCAGTTCTTC.